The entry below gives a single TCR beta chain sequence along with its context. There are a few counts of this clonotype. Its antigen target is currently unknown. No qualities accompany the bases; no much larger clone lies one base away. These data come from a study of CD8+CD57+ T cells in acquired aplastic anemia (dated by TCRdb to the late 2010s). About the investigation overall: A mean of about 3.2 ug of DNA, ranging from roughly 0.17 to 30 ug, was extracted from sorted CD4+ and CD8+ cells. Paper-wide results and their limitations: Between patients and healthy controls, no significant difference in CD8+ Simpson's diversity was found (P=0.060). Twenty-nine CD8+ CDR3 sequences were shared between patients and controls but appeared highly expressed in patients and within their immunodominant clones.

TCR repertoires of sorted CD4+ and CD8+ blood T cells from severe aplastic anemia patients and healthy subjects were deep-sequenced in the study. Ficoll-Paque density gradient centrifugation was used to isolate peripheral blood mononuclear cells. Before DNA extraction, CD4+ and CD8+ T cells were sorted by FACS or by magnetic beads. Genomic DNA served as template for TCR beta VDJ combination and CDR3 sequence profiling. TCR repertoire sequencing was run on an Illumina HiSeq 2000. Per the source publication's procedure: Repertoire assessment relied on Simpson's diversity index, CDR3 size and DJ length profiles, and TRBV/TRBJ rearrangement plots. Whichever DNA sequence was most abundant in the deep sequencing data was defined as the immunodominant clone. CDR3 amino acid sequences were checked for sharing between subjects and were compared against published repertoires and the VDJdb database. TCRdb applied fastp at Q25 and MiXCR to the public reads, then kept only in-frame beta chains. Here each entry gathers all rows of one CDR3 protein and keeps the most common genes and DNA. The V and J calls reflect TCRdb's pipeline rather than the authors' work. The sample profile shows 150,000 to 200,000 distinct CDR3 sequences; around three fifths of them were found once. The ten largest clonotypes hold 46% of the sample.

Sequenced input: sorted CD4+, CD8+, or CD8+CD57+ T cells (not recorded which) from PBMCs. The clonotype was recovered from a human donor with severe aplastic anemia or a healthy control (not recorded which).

The DNA sequence follows: TGTGCCAGCAGCTCGGACAGGGGGCGCGAAGCTAACTATGGCTACACCTTC. It specifies CASSSDRGREANYGYTF. The chain uses TRBV7-6 and TRBJ1-2; the junction holds 11 bases that match TRBD1. Here V drops 4 bases and J drops 0 bases, and the junction holds 7 bases not matched to any gene. Measured from the cysteine to the phenylalanine, the CDR3 is 17 residues long. CDR3 DNA only is kept here, 51 bases in frame from base 1. Per the germline V gene, SGHVS is the CDR1 and FNYEAQ is the CDR2.